These T cell receptor beta chains were read from a single sample in a study of blood T cell repertoires in COVID-19. Libraries were prepared by immunoSEQ multiplex PCR; TCRdb keeps only in-frame clonotypes and omits some of them. The sample has tens of thousands of clones; nearly 85% are singletons. Sequencing was done on a sample of peripheral blood. The origin of the receptors is an elderly woman with acute or convalescent COVID-19. Each CDR3 is given with its conserved first and last residue. The D gene is left open where the match is weak. Where a row states a size, it is once, few, many or the class of an expanded clone; other rows omit it.

abundance	v_gene	d_gene	j_gene	CDR3nt	CDR3aa
.	TRBV5-4	.	TRBJ2-7	TGTGCCAGCAGCCCGGGACTTGCCTACGAGCAGTACTTC	CASSPGLAYEQYF
.	TRBV27	.	TRBJ1-5	TGTGCCAGCGCCCCCGACAGAAATAGCAATCAGCCCCAGCATTTT	CASAPDRNSNQPQHF
.	TRBV9	.	TRBJ1-2	TGTGCCAGCAGCGCAGGGGACCTTACCTATGGCTACACCTTC	CASSAGDLTYGYTF
once	TRBV2	.	TRBJ1-1	TGTGCCAGCAGTGATAACTCGAACACTGAAGCTTTCTTT	CASSDNSNTEAFF
few	TRBV28	.	TRBJ2-7	TGTGCCAGCAGCCCCCCGACACCGCCCTACGAGCAGTACTTC	CASSPPTPPYEQYF
few	TRBV6-5	.	TRBJ2-7	TGTGCCAGCAGTTACTTGGTGCAGGGGGAGCAGTACTTC	CASSYLVQGEQYF
.	TRBV7-6	TRBD1	TRBJ1-1	TGTGCCAGCAGCTTAAGCGCAGGGGGCGAAATTACCCTGGACACTGAAGCTTTCTTT	CASSLSAGGEITLDTEAFF
.	TRBV18	.	TRBJ1-1	TGTGCCAGCTCATCGACCCGGAGCACTGAAGCTTTCTTT	CASSSTRSTEAFF
.	TRBV3-1/TRBV3-2	.	TRBJ2-3	TGTGCCAGCAGCCGAGGCTCGGGACTCAAGACGGATACGCAGTATTTT	CASSRGSGLKTDTQYF
.	TRBV7-9	TRBD2	TRBJ2-1	TGTGCCAGCAGCTTAGCGGGCGGGAGTGGGTCCTACAATGAGCAGTTCTTC	CASSLAGGSGSYNEQFF
medium-sized	TRBV27	.	TRBJ2-4	TGTGCCAGCAGTCCCCTGACGGGGGGCCCTCTAGCCAAAAACATTCAGTACTTC	CASSPLTGGPLAKNIQYF
once	TRBV27	TRBD2	TRBJ2-1	TGTGCCAGCAGTTTATTCGTTGCTAGCGGGAGGGCCAATGAGCAGTTCTTC	CASSLFVASGRANEQFF
.	TRBV7-7	.	TRBJ2-2	TGTGCTAGCAGCCCAACCCTAGCGAACGGGGAGCTGTTTTTT	CASSPTLANGELFF
few	TRBV12-5	.	TRBJ2-5	TGTGCTAGTGGGCTTGGGTTAACGACAGAAGAGACCCAGTACTTC	CASGLGLTTEETQYF
once	TRBV7-9	TRBD2	TRBJ2-1	TGTGCCAGCAGCCTAAGAACTAGCGGGGGGTCCTACAATGAGCAGTTCTTC	CASSLRTSGGSYNEQFF
.	TRBV11-3	.	TRBJ2-7	TGTGCCAGCAGCTTCCTTAGTGGAGGGGGCGGGTACGAGCAGTACTTC	CASSFLSGGGGYEQYF
.	TRBV4-3	TRBD2	TRBJ2-7	TGCGCCAGCAGCCAAGTAGCGGGAGGGCCCGGCGAGCAGTACTTC	CASSQVAGGPGEQYF
.	TRBV24-1	TRBD2	TRBJ2-2	TGTGCCACCAGTGATTCTAGCGGGAAGAACACCGGGGAGCTGTTTTTT	CATSDSSGKNTGELFF
once	TRBV29-1	TRBD1	TRBJ1-5	TGCAGCGTGAGGACAGGGACGGAACAGCCCCAGCATTTT	CSVRTGTEQPQHF
.	TRBV23-1	TRBD2	TRBJ2-1	TGCGCCAGCAGTCACTCGCAGCGGGGGGAAAGCTCCTACAATGAGCAGTTCTTC	CASSHSQRGESSYNEQFF
once	TRBV7-2	.	TRBJ1-1	TGTGCCAGCAGCCAATATCAACCGACAGGACCGAACACTGAAGCTTTCTTT	CASSQYQPTGPNTEAFF
.	TRBV11-3	.	TRBJ2-5	TGTGCCAGCAGCTTAGGAGGTCGGCCTCAGGAGACCCAGTACTTC	CASSLGGRPQETQYF
few	TRBV28	TRBD2	TRBJ2-5	TGTGCCAGCAGTCTAACTAGCGCCAAAGAGACCCAGTACTTC	CASSLTSAKETQYF
.	TRBV30	TRBD2	TRBJ2-1	TGTGCCTGGAGTCCCCTAGCGGGAGGCAATGAGCAGTTCTTC	CAWSPLAGGNEQFF
.	TRBV6-5	.	TRBJ1-1	TGTGCCAGCAGTTATTGGCAAAACACTGAAGCTTTCTTT	CASSYWQNTEAFF
.	TRBV18	.	TRBJ1-4	TGTGCCAGCTCACCAGAAGAGGGGGGGCATGAAAAACTGTTTTTT	CASSPEEGGHEKLFF
.	TRBV9	TRBD1	TRBJ1-6	TGTGCCAGCAGCGTAGACGACAGGGATAATTCACCCCTCCACTTT	CASSVDDRDNSPLHF
.	TRBV7-9	.	TRBJ2-5	TGTGCCAGCAGCCGCCAACTAGTTTTCGAGACCCAGTACTTC	CASSRQLVFETQYF
.	TRBV9	TRBD2	TRBJ2-3	TGTGCCAGCAGCGTAGCGCTAGCGGAGAGCACAGATACGCAGTATTTT	CASSVALAESTDTQYF
.	TRBV12-3/TRBV12-4	.	TRBJ2-5	TGTGCCAGTTACCACAGGGATGGAGAGACCCAGTACTTC	CASYHRDGETQYF
.	TRBV5-1	TRBD1	TRBJ2-3	TGCGCCAGCAGCTTCCAGGGGGCGAGCACAGATACGCAGTATTTT	CASSFQGASTDTQYF
.	TRBV10-3	.	TRBJ2-1	TGTGCCATCAGTGAAGTCTTCTCTAGCGCGACTTCCCTGTGGGACAATGAGCAGTTCTTC	CAISEVFSSATSLWDNEQFF
.	TRBV24-1	TRBD1	TRBJ1-2	TGTGCCACCAGTGATACCGGGACAGGGTATTTGAATGGCTACACCTTC	CATSDTGTGYLNGYTF
.	TRBV7-9	TRBD1	TRBJ1-4	TGTGCCAGCAGCTTAGGCGCACAGGGGGGAAGTCATGAAAAACTGTTTTTT	CASSLGAQGGSHEKLFF
.	TRBV11-2	.	TRBJ2-7	TGTGCCAGCAGCTTAGCCAGGGCAGTCGAGCAGTACTTC	CASSLARAVEQYF
.	TRBV7-9	.	TRBJ2-7	TGTGCCAGCAGTTACAACCACTACGAGCAGTACTTC	CASSYNHYEQYF
.	TRBV27	.	TRBJ2-7	TGTGCCAGCAGTTTAAAGCTACTAGCCTACGAGCAGTACTTC	CASSLKLLAYEQYF
.	TRBV29-1	TRBD1	TRBJ2-7	TGCAGCGTATTAGGACAGGGTCTGAACGAGCAGTACTTC	CSVLGQGLNEQYF
.	TRBV7-6	TRBD1	TRBJ2-6	TGTGCCAGCAGCTTGGACAGGGTGTCCTCTGGGGCCAACGTCCTGACTTTC	CASSLDRVSSGANVLTF
.	TRBV24-1	TRBD2	TRBJ2-1	TGTGCCACCAGTGATAACAGACTAGCGGGAGGGATCAATGAGCAGTTCTTC	CATSDNRLAGGINEQFF
.	TRBV19	.	TRBJ1-2	TGTGCCAGTAGCTCTTCCCACCTGGCAGGGAACTATGGCTACACCTTC	CASSSSHLAGNYGYTF
.	TRBV24-1	.	TRBJ1-2	TGTGCCACCAGTGGAACGGGGTATGGCTACACCTTC	CATSGTGYGYTF
.	TRBV5-1	.	TRBJ2-5	TGCGCCAGCGACCCAGGGCAGGGAGAGACCCAGTACTTC	CASDPGQGETQYF
few	TRBV7-8	TRBD1	TRBJ2-7	TGTGCCAGCAGTAACGGACAGGGAAGGGGCGAGCAGTACTTC	CASSNGQGRGEQYF
.	TRBV11-2	TRBD2	TRBJ2-3	TGTGCCAGCAGCTTAGATCGTACTAGCGGCGATACGCAGTATTTT	CASSLDRTSGDTQYF